Listed below are T cell receptor beta chains from one sample, sequenced in a study of cytomegalovirus exposure and HLA in healthy donors. Sequencing used immunoSEQ multiplex PCR; TCRdb keeps in-frame clones, though not all of them. The sample yields under 200,000 clones, 65% to 90% seen once. The sequenced sample was PBMCs. These receptor sequences come from a man between 45 and 60 years old in good health and CMV-seropositive. The CDR3 runs from the conserved cysteine through the conserved F or W.

j_gene: TRBJ1-2
v_gene: TRBV7-9
CDR3aa: CASGTLTGSTF

j_gene: TRBJ2-5
v_gene: TRBV6-6
CDR3aa: CASSYPIGQGQTQYF

j_gene: TRBJ1-4
v_gene: TRBV2
CDR3aa: CASSEALGPGEKLFF

j_gene: TRBJ1-5
v_gene: TRBV6-1
CDR3aa: CASSADRDQPQHF

j_gene: TRBJ2-1
v_gene: TRBV29-1
CDR3aa: CSVESGAGESYNEQFF

j_gene: TRBJ2-3
v_gene: TRBV6-5
CDR3aa: CASSMTSVDTQYF

j_gene: TRBJ1-6
v_gene: TRBV5-5
CDR3aa: CASSPGTGYNSPLHF

j_gene: TRBJ1-3
v_gene: TRBV25-1
CDR3aa: CASSESFDRGSGNTIYF

j_gene: TRBJ2-2
v_gene: TRBV5-1
CDR3aa: CASSETPRGLNTGELFF

j_gene: TRBJ1-3
v_gene: TRBV18
CDR3aa: CASSPKRSSGNTIYF

j_gene: TRBJ2-2
v_gene: TRBV5-6
CDR3aa: CASSLVWGGNTGELFF

j_gene: TRBJ1-2
v_gene: TRBV5-1
CDR3aa: CASRDRGTNYGYTF

j_gene: TRBJ1-5
v_gene: TRBV19
CDR3aa: CASGDMSQPQHF

j_gene: TRBJ2-7
v_gene: TRBV5-6
CDR3aa: CASSLGRPYEQYF

j_gene: TRBJ1-6
v_gene: TRBV29-1
CDR3aa: CSVEGTGGSPLHF

j_gene: TRBJ2-3
v_gene: TRBV9
CDR3aa: CASSTRQGSTDTQYF

j_gene: TRBJ2-2
v_gene: TRBV6-1
CDR3aa: CASSGGVFTGELFF

j_gene: TRBJ1-4
v_gene: TRBV29-1
CDR3aa: CSVLDQVGEKLFF

j_gene: TRBJ2-3
v_gene: TRBV27
CDR3aa: CASSPLRHLWTDTQYF

j_gene: TRBJ2-7
v_gene: TRBV6-1
CDR3aa: CAGSLGIIYEQYF

j_gene: TRBJ2-5
v_gene: TRBV7-9
CDR3aa: CASSLDFEGTQYF